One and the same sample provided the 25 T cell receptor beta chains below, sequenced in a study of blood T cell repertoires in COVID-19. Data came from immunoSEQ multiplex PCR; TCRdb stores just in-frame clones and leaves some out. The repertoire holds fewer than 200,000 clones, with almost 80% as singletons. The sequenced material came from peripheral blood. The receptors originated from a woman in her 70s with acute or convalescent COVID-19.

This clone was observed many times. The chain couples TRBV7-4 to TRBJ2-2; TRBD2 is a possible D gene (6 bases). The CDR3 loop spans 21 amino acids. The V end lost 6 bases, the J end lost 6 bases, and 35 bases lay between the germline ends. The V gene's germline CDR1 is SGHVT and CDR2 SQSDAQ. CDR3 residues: CASRGGIRGFTMLGIAGELFF. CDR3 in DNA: TGTGCCAGCAGGGGCGGGATCCGGGGCTTCACGATGCTAGGGATCGCCGGGGAGCTGTTTTTT.

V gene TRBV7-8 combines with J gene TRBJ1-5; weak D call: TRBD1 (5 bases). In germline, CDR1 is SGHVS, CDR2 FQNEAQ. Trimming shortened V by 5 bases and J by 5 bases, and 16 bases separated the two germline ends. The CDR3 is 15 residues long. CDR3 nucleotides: TGTGCCAGCAGCGAAAACAGGTTGCTGGATCAGCCCCAGCATTTT. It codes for CASSENRLLDQPQHF.

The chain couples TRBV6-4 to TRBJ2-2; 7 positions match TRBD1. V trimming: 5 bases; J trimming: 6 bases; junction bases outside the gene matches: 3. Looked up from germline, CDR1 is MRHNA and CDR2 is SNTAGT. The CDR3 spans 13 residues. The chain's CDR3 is CASSPQGAGELFF. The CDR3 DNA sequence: TGTGCCAGCAGTCCGCAGGGGGCCGGGGAGCTGTTTTTT.

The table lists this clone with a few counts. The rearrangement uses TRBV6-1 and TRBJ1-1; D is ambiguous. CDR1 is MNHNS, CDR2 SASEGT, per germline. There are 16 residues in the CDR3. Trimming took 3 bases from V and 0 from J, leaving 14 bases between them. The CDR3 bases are TGTGCCAGCAGTGAGGCCATGGGCCTCATGAACACTGAAGCTTTCTTT. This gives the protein CASSEAMGLMNTEAFF.

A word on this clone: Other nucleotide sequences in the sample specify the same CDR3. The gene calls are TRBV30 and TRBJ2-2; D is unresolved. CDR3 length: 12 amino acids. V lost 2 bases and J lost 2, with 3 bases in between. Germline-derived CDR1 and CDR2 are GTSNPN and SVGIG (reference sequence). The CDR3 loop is CAWSLNTGELFF. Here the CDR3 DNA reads TGTGCCTGGAGTTTAAACACCGGGGAGCTGTTTTTT.

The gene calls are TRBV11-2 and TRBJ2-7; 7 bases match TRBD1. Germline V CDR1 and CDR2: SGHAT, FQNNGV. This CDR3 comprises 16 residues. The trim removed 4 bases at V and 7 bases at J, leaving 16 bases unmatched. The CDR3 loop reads CASSSMTGKMYVEQYF. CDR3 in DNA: TGTGCCAGCAGCTCCATGACAGGGAAAATGTACGTGGAGCAGTACTTC.

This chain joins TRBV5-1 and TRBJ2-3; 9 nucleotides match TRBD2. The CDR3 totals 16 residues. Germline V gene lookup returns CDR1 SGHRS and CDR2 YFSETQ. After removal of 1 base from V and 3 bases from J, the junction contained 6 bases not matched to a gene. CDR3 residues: CASSLSGGRATDTQYF. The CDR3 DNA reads TGCGCCAGCAGCTTGTCGGGCGGGAGGGCAACAGATACGCAGTATTTT.

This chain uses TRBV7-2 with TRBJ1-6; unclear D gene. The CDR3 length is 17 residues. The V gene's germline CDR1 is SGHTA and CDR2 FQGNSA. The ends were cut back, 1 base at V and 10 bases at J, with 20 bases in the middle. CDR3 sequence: CASSLDVGMGTGSPLHF. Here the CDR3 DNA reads TGTGCCAGCAGCTTAGATGTCGGGATGGGAACTGGGTCACCCCTCCACTTT.

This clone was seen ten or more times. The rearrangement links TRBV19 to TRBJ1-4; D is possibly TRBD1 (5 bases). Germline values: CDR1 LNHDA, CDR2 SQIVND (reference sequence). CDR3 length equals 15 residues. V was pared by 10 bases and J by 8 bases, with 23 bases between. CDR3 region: CATTERSGVGEKLFF. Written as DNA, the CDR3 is TGTGCCACCACCGAGAGATCGGGGGTGGGAGAAAAACTGTTTTTT.

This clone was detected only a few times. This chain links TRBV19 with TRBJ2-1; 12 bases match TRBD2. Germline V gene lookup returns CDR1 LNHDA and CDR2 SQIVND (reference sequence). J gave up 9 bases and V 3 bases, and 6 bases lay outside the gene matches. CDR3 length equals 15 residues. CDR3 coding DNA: TGTGCCAGTAGTATGCTAGCGGGAGGGCCCAGTGAGCAGTTCTTC. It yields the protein CASSMLAGGPSEQFF.

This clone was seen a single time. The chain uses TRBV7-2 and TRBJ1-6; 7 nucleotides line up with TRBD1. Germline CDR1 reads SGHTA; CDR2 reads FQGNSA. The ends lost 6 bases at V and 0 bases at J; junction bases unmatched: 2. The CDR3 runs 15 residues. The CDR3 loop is CASSRDSSYNSPLHF. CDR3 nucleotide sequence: TGTGCCAGCAGTCGGGACAGCTCCTATAATTCACCCCTCCACTTT.

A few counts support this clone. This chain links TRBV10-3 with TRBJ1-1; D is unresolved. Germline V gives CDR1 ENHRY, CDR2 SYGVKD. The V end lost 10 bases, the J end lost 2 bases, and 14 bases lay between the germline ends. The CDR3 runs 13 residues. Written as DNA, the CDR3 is TGTGCCAGCCGACCGCGGGAAAACACTGAAGCTTTCTTT. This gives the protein CASRPRENTEAFF.

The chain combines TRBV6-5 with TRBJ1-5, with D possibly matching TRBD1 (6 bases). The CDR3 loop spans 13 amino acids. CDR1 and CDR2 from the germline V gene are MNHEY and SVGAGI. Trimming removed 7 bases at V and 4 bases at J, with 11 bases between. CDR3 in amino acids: CASKKGGNQPQHF. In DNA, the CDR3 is TGTGCCAGCAAAAAGGGGGGGAATCAGCCCCAGCATTTT.

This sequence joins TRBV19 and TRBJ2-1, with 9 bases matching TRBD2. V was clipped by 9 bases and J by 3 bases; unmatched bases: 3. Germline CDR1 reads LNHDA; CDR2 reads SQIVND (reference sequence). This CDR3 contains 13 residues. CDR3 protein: CASGAGGYNEQFF. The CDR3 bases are TGTGCCAGCGGAGCGGGGGGCTACAATGAGCAGTTCTTC.

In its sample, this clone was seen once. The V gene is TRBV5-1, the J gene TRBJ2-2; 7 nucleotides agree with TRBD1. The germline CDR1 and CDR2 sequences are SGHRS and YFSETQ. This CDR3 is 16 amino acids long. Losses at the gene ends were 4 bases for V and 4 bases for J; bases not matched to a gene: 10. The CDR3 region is CASSDRVVTGTGELFF. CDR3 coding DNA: TGCGCCAGCAGCGACAGGGTCGTCACGGGCACCGGGGAGCTGTTTTTT.

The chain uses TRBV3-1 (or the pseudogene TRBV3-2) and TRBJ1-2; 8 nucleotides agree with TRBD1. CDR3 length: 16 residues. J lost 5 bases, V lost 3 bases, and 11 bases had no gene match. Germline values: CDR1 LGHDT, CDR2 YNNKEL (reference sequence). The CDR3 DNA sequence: TGTGCCAGCAGCCAGGCTGGACAGGGAAGGAATTATGGCTACACCTTC. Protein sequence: CASSQAGQGRNYGYTF.

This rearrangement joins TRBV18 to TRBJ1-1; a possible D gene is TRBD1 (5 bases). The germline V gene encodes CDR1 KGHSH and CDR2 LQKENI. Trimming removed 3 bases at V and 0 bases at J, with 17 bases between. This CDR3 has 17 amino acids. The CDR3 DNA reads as TGTGCCAGCTCACCCCTTGCAGGGTTGGCCTTGAACACTGAAGCTTTCTTT. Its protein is CASSPLAGLALNTEAFF.

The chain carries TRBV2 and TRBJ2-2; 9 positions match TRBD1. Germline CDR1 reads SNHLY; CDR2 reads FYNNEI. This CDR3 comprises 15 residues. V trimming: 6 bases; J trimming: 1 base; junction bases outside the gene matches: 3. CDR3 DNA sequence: TGTGCCAGCAGCGCGGGACAGGGGAACACCGGGGAGCTGTTTTTT. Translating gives CASSAGQGNTGELFF.

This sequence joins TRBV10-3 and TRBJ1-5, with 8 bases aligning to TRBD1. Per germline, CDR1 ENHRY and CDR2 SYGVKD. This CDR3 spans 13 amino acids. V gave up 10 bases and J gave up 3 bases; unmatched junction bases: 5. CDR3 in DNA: TGTGCCACTTGGACAGGGCCCAATCAGCCCCAGCATTTT. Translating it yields CATWTGPNQPQHF.

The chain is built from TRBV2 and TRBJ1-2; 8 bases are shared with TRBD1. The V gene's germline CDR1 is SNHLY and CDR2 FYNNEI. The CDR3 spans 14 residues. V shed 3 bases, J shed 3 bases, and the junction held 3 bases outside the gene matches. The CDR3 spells CASSEATGDYGYTF. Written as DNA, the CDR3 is TGTGCCAGCAGTGAGGCGACAGGGGACTATGGCTACACCTTC.

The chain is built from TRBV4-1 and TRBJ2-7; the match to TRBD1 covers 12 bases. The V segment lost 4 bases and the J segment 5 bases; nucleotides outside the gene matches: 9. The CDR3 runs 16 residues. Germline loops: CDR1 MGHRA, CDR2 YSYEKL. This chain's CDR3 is CASSLATGQGAHEQYF. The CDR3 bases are TGCGCCAGCAGCCTAGCCACGGGACAGGGGGCTCACGAGCAGTACTTC.

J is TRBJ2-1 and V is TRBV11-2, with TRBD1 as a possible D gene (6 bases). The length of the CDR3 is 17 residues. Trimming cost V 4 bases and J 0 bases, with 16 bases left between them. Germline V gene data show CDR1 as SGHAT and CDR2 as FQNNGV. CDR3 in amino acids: CASSSSRARGSYNEQFF. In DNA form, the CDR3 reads TGTGCCAGCAGCTCATCTAGGGCCAGGGGCTCCTACAATGAGCAGTTCTTC.

CDR3 nucleotide sequence: TGTGCCAGCAGTTATCATCCCAGGGAAGAGACCCAGTACTTC. Protein sequence: CASSYHPREETQYF. This chain joins TRBV6-1 and TRBJ2-5; tentatively, D is TRBD1 (5 bases). The V gene lost 5 bases and the J gene lost 3 bases, with 13 bases spanning the gap. The CDR3 sequence is 14 residues long. Germline lookup yields CDR1 MNHNS and CDR2 SASEGT.

CDR3 coding DNA: TGTGCCAGCAGCTTTAGCGGACTAAACATTCAGTACTTC. Protein product: CASSFSGLNIQYF. The gene calls are TRBV3-1 (or the pseudogene TRBV3-2) and TRBJ2-4, with D perhaps TRBD2 (6 bases). This CDR3 has 13 amino acids. With 5 bases removed from V and 6 bases from J, the gap between germline ends came to 11 bases. In germline, CDR1 is LGHDT, CDR2 YNNKEL (reference sequence).

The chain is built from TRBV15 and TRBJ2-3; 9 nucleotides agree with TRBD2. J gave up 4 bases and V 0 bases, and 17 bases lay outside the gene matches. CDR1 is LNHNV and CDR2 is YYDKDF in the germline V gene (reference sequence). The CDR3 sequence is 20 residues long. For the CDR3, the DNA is TGTGCCACCAGCAGAGATCTGGGTAGCGGGAGCGATCGGCCGGCAGATACGCAGTATTTT. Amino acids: CATSRDLGSGSDRPADTQYF.